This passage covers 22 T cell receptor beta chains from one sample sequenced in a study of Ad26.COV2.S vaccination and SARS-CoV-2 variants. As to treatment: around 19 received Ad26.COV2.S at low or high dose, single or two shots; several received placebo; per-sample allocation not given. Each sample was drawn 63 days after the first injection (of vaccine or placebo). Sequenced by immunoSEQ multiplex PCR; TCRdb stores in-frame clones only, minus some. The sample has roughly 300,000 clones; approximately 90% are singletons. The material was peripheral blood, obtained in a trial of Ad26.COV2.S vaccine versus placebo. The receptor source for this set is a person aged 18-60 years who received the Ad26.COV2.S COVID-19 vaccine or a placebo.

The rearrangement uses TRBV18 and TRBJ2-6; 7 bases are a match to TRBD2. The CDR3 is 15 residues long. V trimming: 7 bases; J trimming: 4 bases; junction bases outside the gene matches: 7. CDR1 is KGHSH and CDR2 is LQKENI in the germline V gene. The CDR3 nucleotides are TGTGCCAGCTTCCACGGGGGGTCCGGGGCCAACGTCCTGACTTTC. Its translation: CASFHGGSGANVLTF. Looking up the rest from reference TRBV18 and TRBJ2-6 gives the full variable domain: NAGVMQNPRHLVRRRGQEARLRCSPMKGHSHVYWYRQLPEEGLKFMVYLQKENIIDESGMPKERFSAEFPKEGPSILRIQQVVRGDSAAYFCASFHGGSGANVLTFGAGSRLTVL.

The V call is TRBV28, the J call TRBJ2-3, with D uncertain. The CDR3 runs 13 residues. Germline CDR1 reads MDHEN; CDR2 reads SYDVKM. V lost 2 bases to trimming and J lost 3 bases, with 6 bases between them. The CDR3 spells CASSLKFTDTQYF. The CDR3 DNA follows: TGTGCCAGCAGTTTAAAGTTTACAGATACGCAGTATTTT. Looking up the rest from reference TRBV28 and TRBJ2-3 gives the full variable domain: DVKVTQSSRYLVKRTGEKVFLECVQDMDHENMFWYRQDPGLGLRLIYFSYDVKMKEKGDIPEGYSVSREKKERFSLILESASTNQTSMYLCASSLKFTDTQYFGPGTRLTVL.

This CDR3 reads CTSSSGVTHLEAFF. The CDR3 DNA follows: TGCACCAGCAGCTCCGGGGTGACCCATTTGGAAGCTTTCTTT. The chain joins TRBV1 to TRBJ1-1. TRBV1 is termed a pseudogene. This CDR3 is 14 amino acids long.

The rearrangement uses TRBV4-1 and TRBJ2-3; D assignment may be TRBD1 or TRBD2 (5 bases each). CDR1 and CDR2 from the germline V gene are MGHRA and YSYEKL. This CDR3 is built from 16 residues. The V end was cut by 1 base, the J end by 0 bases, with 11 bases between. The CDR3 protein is CASSQGVWGSTDTQYF. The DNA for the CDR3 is TGCGCCAGCAGCCAAGGAGTATGGGGGAGCACAGATACGCAGTATTTT.

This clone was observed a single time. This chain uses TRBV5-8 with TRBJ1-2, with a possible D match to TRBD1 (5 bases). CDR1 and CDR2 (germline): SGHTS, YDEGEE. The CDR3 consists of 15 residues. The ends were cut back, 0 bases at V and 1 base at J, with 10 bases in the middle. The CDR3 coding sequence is TGTGCCAGCAGCTTGGCGGCAGGGCTTAACTATGGCTACACCTTC. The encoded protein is CASSLAAGLNYGYTF. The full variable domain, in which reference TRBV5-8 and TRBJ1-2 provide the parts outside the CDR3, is EAGVTQSPTHLIKTRGQQATLRCSPISGHTSVYWYQQALGLGLQFLLWYDEGEERNRGNFPPRFSGRQFPNYSSELNVNALELEDSALYLCASSLAAGLNYGYTFGSGTRLTVV.

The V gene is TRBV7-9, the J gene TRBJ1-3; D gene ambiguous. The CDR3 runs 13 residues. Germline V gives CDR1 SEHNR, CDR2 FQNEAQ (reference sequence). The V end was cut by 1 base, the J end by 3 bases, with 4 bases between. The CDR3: CASSLGGGNTIYF. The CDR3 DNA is TGTGCCAGCAGCTTAGGAGGTGGAAACACCATATATTTT.

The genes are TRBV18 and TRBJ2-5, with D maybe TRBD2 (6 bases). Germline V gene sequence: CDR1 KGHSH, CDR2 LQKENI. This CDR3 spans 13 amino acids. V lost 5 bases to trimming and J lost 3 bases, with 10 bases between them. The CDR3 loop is CASSVGTEETQYF. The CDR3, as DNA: TGTGCCAGCTCAGTAGGGACTGAAGAGACCCAGTACTTC.

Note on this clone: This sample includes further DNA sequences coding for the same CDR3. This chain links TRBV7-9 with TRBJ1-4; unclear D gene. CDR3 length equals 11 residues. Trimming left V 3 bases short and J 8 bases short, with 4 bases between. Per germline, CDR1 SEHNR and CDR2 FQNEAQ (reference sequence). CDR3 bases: TGTGCCAGCAGCTTCAACGAAAAACTGTTTTTT. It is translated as CASSFNEKLFF. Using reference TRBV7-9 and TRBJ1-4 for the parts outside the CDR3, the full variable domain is DTGVSQNPRHKITKRGQNVTFRCDPISEHNRLYWYRQTLGQGPEFLTYFQNEAQLEKSRLLSDRFSAERPKGSFSTLEIQRTEQGDSAMYLCASSFNEKLFFGSGTQLSVL.

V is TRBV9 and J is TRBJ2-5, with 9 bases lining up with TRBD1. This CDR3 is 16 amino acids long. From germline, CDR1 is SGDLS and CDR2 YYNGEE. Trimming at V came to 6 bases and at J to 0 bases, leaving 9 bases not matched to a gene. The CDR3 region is CASNIGGQGYQETQYF. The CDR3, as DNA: TGTGCCAGCAATATAGGGGGACAGGGATACCAAGAGACCCAGTACTTC.

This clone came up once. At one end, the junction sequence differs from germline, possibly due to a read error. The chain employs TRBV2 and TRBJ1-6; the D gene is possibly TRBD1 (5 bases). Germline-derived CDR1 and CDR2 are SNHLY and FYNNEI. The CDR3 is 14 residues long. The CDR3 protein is CAGRAAFTNSPLHF. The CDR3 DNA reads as TGTGCCGGCAGGGCGGCCTTTACGAATTCACCCCTCCACTTT.

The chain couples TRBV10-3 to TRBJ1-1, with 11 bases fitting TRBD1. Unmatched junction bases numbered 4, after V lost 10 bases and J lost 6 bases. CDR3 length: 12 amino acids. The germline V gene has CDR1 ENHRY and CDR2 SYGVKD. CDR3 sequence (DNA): TGTGCCACTGGACAGGGGGCTCCTGAAGCTTTCTTT. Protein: CATGQGAPEAFF.

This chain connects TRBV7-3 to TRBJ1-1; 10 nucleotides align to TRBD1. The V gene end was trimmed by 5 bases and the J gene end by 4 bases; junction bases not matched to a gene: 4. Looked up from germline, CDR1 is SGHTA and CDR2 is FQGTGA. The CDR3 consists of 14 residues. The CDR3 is CASSVGQGVTEAFF. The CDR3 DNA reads TGTGCCAGCAGCGTCGGACAGGGGGTCACTGAAGCTTTCTTT.

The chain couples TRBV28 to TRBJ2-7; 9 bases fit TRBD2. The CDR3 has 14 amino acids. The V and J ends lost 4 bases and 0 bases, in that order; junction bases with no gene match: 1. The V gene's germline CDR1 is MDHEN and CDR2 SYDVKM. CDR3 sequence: CASSSSGDSYEQYF. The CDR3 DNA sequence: TGTGCCAGCAGTTCTAGCGGGGACTCCTACGAGCAGTACTTC. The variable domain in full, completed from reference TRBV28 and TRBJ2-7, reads DVKVTQSSRYLVKRTGEKVFLECVQDMDHENMFWYRQDPGLGLRLIYFSYDVKMKEKGDIPEGYSVSREKKERFSLILESASTNQTSMYLCASSSSGDSYEQYFGPGTRLTVT.

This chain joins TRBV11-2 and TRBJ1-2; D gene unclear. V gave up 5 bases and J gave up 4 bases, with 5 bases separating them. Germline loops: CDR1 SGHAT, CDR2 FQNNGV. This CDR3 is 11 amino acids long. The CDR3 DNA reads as TGTGCCAGCAGCAGCCTCTATGGCTACACCTTC. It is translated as CASSSLYGYTF.

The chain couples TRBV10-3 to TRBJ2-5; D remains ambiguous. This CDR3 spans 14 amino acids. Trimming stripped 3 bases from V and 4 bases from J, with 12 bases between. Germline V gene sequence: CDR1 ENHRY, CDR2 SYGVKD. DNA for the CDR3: TGTGCCATCAGTGATGAAGTCGGACCAGAGACCCAGTACTTC. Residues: CAISDEVGPETQYF.

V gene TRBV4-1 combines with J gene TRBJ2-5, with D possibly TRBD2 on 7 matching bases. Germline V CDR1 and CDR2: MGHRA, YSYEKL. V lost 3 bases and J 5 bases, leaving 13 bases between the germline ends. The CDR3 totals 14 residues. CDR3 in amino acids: CASSQRTRGETQYF. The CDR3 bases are TGCGCCAGCAGCCAGAGGACTAGGGGGGAGACCCAGTACTTC.

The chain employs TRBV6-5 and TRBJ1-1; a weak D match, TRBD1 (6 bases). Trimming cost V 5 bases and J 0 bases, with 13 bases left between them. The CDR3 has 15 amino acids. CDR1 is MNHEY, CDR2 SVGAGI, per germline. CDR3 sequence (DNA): TGTGCCAGCAGTAAACAGGGTATTATGAACACTGAAGCTTTCTTT. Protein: CASSKQGIMNTEAFF.

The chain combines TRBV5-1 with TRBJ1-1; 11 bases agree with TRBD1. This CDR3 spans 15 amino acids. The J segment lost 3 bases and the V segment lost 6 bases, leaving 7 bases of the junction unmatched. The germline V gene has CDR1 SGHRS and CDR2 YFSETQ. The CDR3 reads CASNTWTGGDTEAFF. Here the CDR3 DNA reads TGCGCCAGCAACACTTGGACAGGGGGCGACACTGAAGCTTTCTTT.

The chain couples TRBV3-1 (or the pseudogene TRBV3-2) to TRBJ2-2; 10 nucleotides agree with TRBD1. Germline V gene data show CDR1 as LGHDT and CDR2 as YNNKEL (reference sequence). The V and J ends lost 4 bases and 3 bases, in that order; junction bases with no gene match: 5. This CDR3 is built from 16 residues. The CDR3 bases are TGTGCCAGCAGCCCTCGACAGGGGGCCGACACCGGGGAGCTGTTTTTT. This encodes CASSPRQGADTGELFF.

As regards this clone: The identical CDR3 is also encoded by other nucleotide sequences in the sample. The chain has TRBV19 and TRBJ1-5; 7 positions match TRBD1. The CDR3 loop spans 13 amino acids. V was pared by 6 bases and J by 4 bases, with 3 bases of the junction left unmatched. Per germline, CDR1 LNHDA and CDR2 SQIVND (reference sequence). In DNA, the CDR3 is TGTGCCAGTAGCGACAGGGTTAATCAGCCCCAGCATTTT. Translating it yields CASSDRVNQPQHF.

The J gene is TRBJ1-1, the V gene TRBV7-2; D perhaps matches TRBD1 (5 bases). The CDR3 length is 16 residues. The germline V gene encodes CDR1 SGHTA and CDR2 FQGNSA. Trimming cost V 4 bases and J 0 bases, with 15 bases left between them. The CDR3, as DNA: TGTGCCAGCAGCTGGACGGCGGGGACGTTGAACACTGAAGCTTTCTTT. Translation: CASSWTAGTLNTEAFF.

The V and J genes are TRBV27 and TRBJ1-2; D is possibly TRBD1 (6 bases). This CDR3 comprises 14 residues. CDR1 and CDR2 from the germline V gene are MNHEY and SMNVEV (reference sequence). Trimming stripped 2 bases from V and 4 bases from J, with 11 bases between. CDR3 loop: CASSLRQDIYGYTF. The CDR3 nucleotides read TGTGCCAGCAGTTTACGACAGGATATCTATGGCTACACCTTC.